The 14 T cell receptor beta chains presented below share a single source sample, sequenced in a study of cytomegalovirus exposure and HLA in healthy donors. The PCR contained 60 Vbeta and 13 Jbeta primers. TCRdb keeps only in-frame clones here, not all; method: immunoSEQ multiplex PCR. Here the sample spans 74,000 or so clones, around 80% being singletons. The sequenced sample was PBMCs. All receptors come from a man aged 50-60 years in good health and CMV-seropositive.

This chain uses TRBV7-9 with TRBJ1-5; D is possibly TRBD1 (5 bases). The germline V gene encodes CDR1 SEHNR and CDR2 FQNEAQ (reference sequence). Trimming cost V 4 bases and J 12 bases, with 13 bases left between them. CDR3 length: 12 residues. CDR3 in DNA: TGTGCCAGCAGCTCCCGGGACTTACACCAGCATTTT. Translated, it gives CASSSRDLHQHF.

The rearrangement joins TRBV5-1 to TRBJ1-3; D call uncertain. Germline V gene lookup returns CDR1 SGHRS and CDR2 YFSETQ. Between the trimmed V and J ends, which lost 3 bases and 9 bases, there was a span of 7 bases. The CDR3 covers 11 residues. CDR3 loop: CASSYMSTIYF. CDR3 nucleotide sequence: TGCGCCAGCAGCTATATGAGCACCATATATTTT.

The chain has TRBV11-3 and TRBJ2-7; D is possibly TRBD2 (6 bases). CDR1 and CDR2 from the germline V gene are SGHNT and YENEEA. The V and J ends lost 0 bases and 2 bases respectively, with 20 bases between them. The CDR3 length is 18 residues. The CDR3 here is CASSLEGQVLGGPYEQYF. The CDR3, as DNA: TGTGCCAGCAGCTTAGAGGGGCAGGTCCTCGGGGGTCCCTACGAGCAGTACTTC.

This chain joins TRBV4-3 and TRBJ2-5; maybe TRBD2 (5 bases). Looked up from germline, CDR1 is LGHNA and CDR2 is YSLEER. The CDR3 loop spans 15 amino acids. V was clipped by 2 bases and J by 4 bases, with 14 bases between them. Here the CDR3 reads CASSQYEGVRETQYF. The CDR3 DNA follows: TGCGCCAGCAGCCAATATGAGGGAGTACGAGAGACCCAGTACTTC.

The chain combines TRBV5-8 with TRBJ2-1, with D tentatively TRBD2 (6 bases). Germline V gene data show CDR1 as SGHTS and CDR2 as YDEGEE. V lost 1 base, J lost 4 bases, and 9 bases lay in between. This CDR3 is 14 amino acids long. Here the CDR3 reads CASSLPGGYNEQFF. The DNA of the CDR3 is TGTGCCAGCAGCTTGCCCGGGGGTTACAATGAGCAGTTCTTC.

The chain recombines TRBV5-1 with TRBJ2-1, with TRBD2 identical over 11 bases. The junction had 1 base not matched to a gene; V was cut back by 5 bases and J by 6 bases. The CDR3 extends over 13 amino acids. The V gene's germline CDR1 is SGHRS and CDR2 YFSETQ. CDR3 residues: CASRTSGTNEQFF. The CDR3 coding sequence is TGCGCCAGCAGGACTAGCGGGACCAATGAGCAGTTCTTC.

In this sample, this clone turned up once. The V gene is TRBV7-9, the J gene TRBJ2-5, with 9 bases lining up with TRBD1. The CDR3 spans 11 residues. Germline V lookup: CDR1 SEHNR, CDR2 FQNEAQ (reference sequence). Trimming removed 4 bases from V and 11 bases from J; junction bases left unmatched: 2. CDR3 region: CASSYGTGQYF. The CDR3 bases are TGTGCCAGCAGCTACGGGACAGGGCAGTACTTC.

The V and J genes are TRBV18 and TRBJ1-3; D is undetermined. Trimming removed 0 bases at V and 7 bases at J, with 4 bases between. The CDR3 is made up of 12 amino acids. Germline CDR1 and CDR2: KGHSH and LQKENI. The CDR3 region has the DNA TGTGCCAGCTCACCACCACAGAACACCATATATTTT. Translating it yields CASSPPQNTIYF.

V gene TRBV15 combines with J gene TRBJ2-4; weak D call: TRBD1 (5 bases). This CDR3 has 16 residues. The germline V gene has CDR1 LNHNV and CDR2 YYDKDF (reference sequence). V lost 0 bases, J lost 5 bases, and 14 bases lay in between. CDR3 sequence reads: CATSREIRALENIQYF. The CDR3 DNA is TGTGCCACCAGCAGAGAAATCAGGGCCCTGGAAAACATTCAGTACTTC.

V usage is TRBV30 and J usage is TRBJ2-3; 9 positions agree with TRBD2. V shed 1 base, J shed 1 base, and the junction held 9 bases outside the gene matches. This CDR3 has 17 amino acids. Germline V gene lookup returns CDR1 GTSNPN and CDR2 SVGIG (reference sequence). The CDR3 DNA sequence: TGTGCCTGGAGTGCAGACCCCGGCGGGGGGGGCACAGATACGCAGTATTTT. It translates to CAWSADPGGGGTDTQYF.

The V gene is TRBV9, the J gene TRBJ2-1, with 9 bases that match TRBD2. The CDR3 runs to 18 residues. V was pared by 0 bases and J by 6 bases, with 13 bases of the junction left unmatched. CDR1 and CDR2 (germline): SGDLS, YYNGEE. The CDR3 DNA is TGTGCCAGCAGCGTAGTTGGCGGGAGGGATGTCCCGGTCAATGAGCAGTTCTTC. Amino acids: CASSVVGGRDVPVNEQFF.

The chain uses TRBV5-1 and TRBJ1-5; D might be TRBD1 (5 bases). Trimming left V 0 bases short and J 2 bases short, with 6 bases between. The CDR3 extends over 14 amino acids. Per the germline V gene, CDR1 is SGHRS and CDR2 is YFSETQ. The CDR3 DNA reads TGCGCCAGCAGCTTGGGGGGGGGCAATCAGCCCCAGCATTTT. This translates into CASSLGGGNQPQHF. The variable domain in full, completed from reference TRBV5-1 and TRBJ1-5, reads KAGVTQTPRYLIKTRGQQVTLSCSPISGHRSVSWYQQTPGQGLQFLFEYFSETQRNKGNFPGRFSGRQFSNSRSEMNVSTLELGDSALYLCASSLGGGNQPQHFGDGTRLSIL.

J is TRBJ2-1 and V is TRBV7-9, with D tentatively TRBD2 (6 bases). V lost 1 base, J lost 0 bases, and 13 bases lay in between. Germline V lookup: CDR1 SEHNR, CDR2 FQNEAQ (reference sequence). The CDR3 runs to 17 residues. The DNA of the CDR3 is TGTGCCAGCAGCTTAGGGCCAGTAGCGGCCTCCTACAATGAGCAGTTCTTC. It codes for CASSLGPVAASYNEQFF. The entire variable domain, with the rest obtained from reference TRBV7-9 and TRBJ2-1, is as follows: DTGVSQNPRHKITKRGQNVTFRCDPISEHNRLYWYRQTLGQGPEFLTYFQNEAQLEKSRLLSDRFSAERPKGSFSTLEIQRTEQGDSAMYLCASSLGPVAASYNEQFFGPGTRLTVL.

This sequence joins TRBV29-1 and TRBJ2-7; 13 bases map to TRBD2. The CDR3 contains 15 residues. Germline CDR1 reads SQVTM; CDR2 reads ANQGSEA. Germline trimming cut 0 bases from V and 4 bases from J; bases unmatched to any gene: 3. The CDR3 loop reads CSVEDKGLAGYEQYF. For the CDR3, the DNA is TGCAGCGTTGAAGATAAGGGACTAGCGGGGTACGAGCAGTACTTC.